One sample yielded the 25 T cell receptor beta chains listed below, sequenced in a study of T cells in Graves' hyperthyroidism and ophthalmopathy (dated by TCRdb to about 2019). The library was built by means of multiplex PCR. The sequencing machine was an Illumina HiSeq 2000. The TCR beta CDR3 regions were amplified from RNA transcripts. The TCR CDR3 was subjected to a first round of RT-PCR using the HTBI primer set and the Qiagen OneStep RT-PCR kit. In-frame beta chains were kept once TCRdb had trimmed the public reads at Q25 with fastp and called clones with MiXCR. Each entry is one CDR3 protein sequence, shown with its most common DNA and genes. Across this sample there are hundreds of thousands of distinct CDR3 sequences, with more than 30% seen only once. The ten largest make up around 10% of the sample. The sample taken for sequencing was blood. The receptors shown here come from a man aged 18 to 29 with Graves' hyperthyroidism.

This clonotype was observed many times. This chain joins TRBV20-1 and TRBJ2-5; D unresolved. V was pared by 8 bases and J by 5 bases, with 21 bases between. Germline V gene sequence: CDR1 DFQATT, CDR2 SNEGSKA (reference sequence). The CDR3 is 14 residues long. In nucleotides, the CDR3 is TGCAGTCCGAGAGACCAGACCTCAGGCGAGACCCAGTACTTC. Protein product: CSPRDQTSGETQYF.

Only a few counts were recorded for this clonotype. The V gene is TRBV19, the J gene TRBJ1-1; weak D call: TRBD1 (6 bases). Germline assignment: CDR1 LNHDA and CDR2 SQIVND (reference sequence). The V end was cut by 7 bases, the J end by 7 bases, with 16 bases between. The CDR3 is 13 residues long. The CDR3 sequence is CASNRRGVVEAFF. CDR3 nucleotide sequence: TGTGCCAGTAATCGAAGGGGGGTAGTTGAAGCTTTCTTT.

The chain combines TRBV7-6 with TRBJ1-4, with a possible D match to TRBD1 (6 bases). CDR3 length: 15 residues. Germline V gene sequence: CDR1 SGHVS, CDR2 FNYEAQ. V was shortened by 4 bases and J by 1 base, with 10 bases between the two germline ends. The CDR3 region has the DNA TGTGCCAGCAGCTCACAGGGAGGAACTAATGAAAAACTGTTTTTT. Translated: CASSSQGGTNEKLFF.

This clonotype was counted ten times or more. This sequence joins TRBV29-1 and TRBJ1-2; 8 nucleotides line up with TRBD1. CDR3 length: 12 residues. The J segment lost 3 bases and the V segment lost 7 bases, leaving 4 bases of the junction unmatched. Germline lookup yields CDR1 SQVTM and CDR2 ANQGSEA. CDR3 nucleotides: TGCAGCGCCACGGACAGGGACTATGGCTACACCTTC. The encoded protein is CSATDRDYGYTF.

There are many counts of this clonotype. The DNA of the CDR3 is TGTGCCAGCAGCTTAGGGTCCCCTGGGGCCAACGTCCTGACTTTC. This sequence encodes CASSLGSPGANVLTF. V is TRBV7-9 and J is TRBJ2-6; D gene uncertain. CDR1 and CDR2 (germline): SEHNR, FQNEAQ (reference sequence). This CDR3 region has 15 residues. V shed 1 base and J shed 2 bases, with 6 bases lying between them.

This chain uses TRBV19 with TRBJ1-1; D is uncertain. The CDR3 extends over 13 amino acids. Germline V gene sequence: CDR1 LNHDA, CDR2 SQIVND (reference sequence). The germline V and J ends were trimmed by 6 bases and 4 bases, with 12 bases remaining between them. CDR3 nucleotide sequence: TGTGCCAGTAGCCTCTCAGCGGCCACTGAAGCTTTCTTT. The encoded protein is CASSLSAATEAFF.

As for this clonotype: A much larger clone is a single base away; this may be a read error. In nucleotides, the CDR3 is TGTGCCACCAGCAGAGCCCCTAGCGGGAGGGGCGGGACCCAGTACTTC. Protein sequence: CATSRAPSGRGGTQYF. V usage is TRBV15 and J usage is TRBJ2-5; 12 bases are shared with TRBD2. The CDR3 is 16 amino acids. The ends lost 1 base at V and 7 bases at J; junction bases unmatched: 7. CDR1 is LNHNV, CDR2 YYDKDF, per germline (reference sequence). Supplemented by reference TRBV15 and TRBJ2-5, the full variable domain reads DAMVIQNPRYQVTQFGKPVTLSCSQTLNHNVMYWYQQKSSQAPKLLFHYYDKDFNNEADTPDNFQSRRPNTSFCFLDIRSPGLGDTAMYLCATSRAPSGRGGTQYFGPGTRLLVL.

To note about this clonotype: A read error may be the cause here, since a much bigger clone is one base away. The gene calls are TRBV9 and TRBJ1-5, with no clear D. The CDR3 has 17 residues. Germline CDR1 and CDR2: SGDLS and YYNGEE. V lost 4 bases and J lost 1, with 18 bases in between. The CDR3 nucleotides read TGTGCCAGCAGCTTAGGATCGCCTACTCTGAGCAATCAGCCCCAGCATTTT. Translation: CASSLGSPTLSNQPQHF.

This clonotype was recorded many times. V is TRBV15 and J is TRBJ1-3; D not resolved. Germline V gives CDR1 LNHNV, CDR2 YYDKDF (reference sequence). The CDR3 is made up of 16 amino acids. The V end lost 0 bases, the J end lost 0 bases, and 9 bases lay between the germline ends. The CDR3 sequence: CATSRDKHNSGNTIYF. The CDR3 DNA sequence: TGTGCCACCAGCAGAGATAAGCACAACTCTGGAAACACCATATATTTT.

The rearrangement links TRBV13 to TRBJ2-7; 8 bases are shared with TRBD2. The V segment lost 4 bases and the J segment 7 bases; nucleotides outside the gene matches: 6. The germline V gene encodes CDR1 PRHDT and CDR2 FYEKMQ (reference sequence). The CDR3 consists of 13 residues. CDR3 DNA sequence: TGTGCCAGCAGCTACCCGGCGGGGGGTGAGCAGTACTTC. Encoded protein: CASSYPAGGEQYF.

The chain recombines TRBV20-1 with TRBJ1-6, with a tentative D call TRBD1 (5 bases). Germline CDR1 reads DFQATT; CDR2 reads SNEGSKA (reference sequence). V lost 5 bases to trimming and J lost 7 bases, with 12 bases between them. The CDR3 is 13 residues long. The CDR3 region is CSAPRGENSPLHF. CDR3 DNA sequence: TGCAGTGCTCCTCGGGGGGAGAATTCACCCCTCCACTTT.

V and J are TRBV10-3 and TRBJ1-6; D uncertain. Germline V lookup: CDR1 ENHRY, CDR2 SYGVKD. This CDR3 region has 12 residues. V lost 0 bases and J lost 14, with 8 bases in between. CDR3 sequence reads: CAISESGIALHF. CDR3 DNA: TGTGCCATCAGTGAGTCAGGGATAGCCCTCCACTTT.

The CDR3 region is CASRTANRVVIDEQYF. DNA of the CDR3: TGTGCCAGCAGGACCGCTAACAGGGTGGTAATTGACGAGCAGTACTTC. V and J are TRBV6-1 and TRBJ2-7, with D possibly TRBD1 on 6 matching bases. CDR3 length equals 16 residues. Trimming removed 6 bases at V and 5 bases at J, with 23 bases between. Germline CDR1 MNHNS, CDR2 SASEGT.

This clonotype was seen only a few times. The J gene is TRBJ2-5, the V gene TRBV4-3; 10 positions match TRBD2. Germline lookup yields CDR1 LGHNA and CDR2 YSLEER. Trimming removed 1 base from V and 5 bases from J; junction bases left unmatched: 4. The CDR3 is made up of 15 amino acids. The CDR3 spells CASSQASGGTETQYF. CDR3 coding DNA: TGCGCCAGCAGCCAAGCTAGCGGGGGCACCGAGACCCAGTACTTC.

The chain links TRBV10-3 to TRBJ1-2; the match to TRBD1 covers 10 bases. Germline CDR1 is ENHRY and CDR2 is SYGVKD. This CDR3 is built from 17 residues. J lost 4 bases, V lost 5 bases, and 13 bases had no gene match. The CDR3 is CAISPGTGDWTGYGYTF. DNA of the CDR3: TGTGCCATCAGTCCCGGGACAGGGGATTGGACTGGCTATGGCTACACCTTC.

Note on this clonotype: A much larger clone lies a single base off, so this may be a read error. The chain has TRBV7-8 and TRBJ2-6; D may match TRBD1 or TRBD2 (5 bases each). This CDR3 is built from 15 residues. The germline V gene encodes CDR1 SGHVS and CDR2 FQNEAQ. The CDR3 region is CASSAEADGANVLAF. In DNA form, the CDR3 reads TGTGCCAGCAGTGCCGAGGCGGACGGGGCCAACGTCCTGGCTTTC.

This clonotype was detected a few times. The chain couples TRBV5-1 to TRBJ2-5; no reliable D call. Looked up from germline, CDR1 is SGHRS and CDR2 is YFSETQ. V was cut by 3 bases and J by 2 bases, with 14 bases left in between. The CDR3 consists of 15 residues. In DNA, the CDR3 is TGCGCCAGCAGCTGGCCCTTCGCCGGGCAAGAGACCCAGTACTTC. Translation gives CASSWPFAGQETQYF.

This clonotype has more than one count but fewer than ten. The J gene is TRBJ2-7, the V gene TRBV4-2; tentative D call: TRBD1 (5 bases). V was cut by 6 bases and J by 2 bases, with 14 bases left in between. Germline CDR1 reads LGHNA; CDR2 reads YNFKEQ. The CDR3 length is 14 residues. This CDR3 reads CASSETGPTYEQYF. CDR3 nucleotide sequence: TGTGCCAGCAGTGAAACAGGTCCCACCTACGAGCAGTACTTC.

A few counts support this clonotype. The gene calls are TRBV5-1 and TRBJ2-7, with D possibly TRBD2 on 5 matching bases. Per germline, CDR1 SGHRS and CDR2 YFSETQ. V lost 5 bases and J lost 1, with 13 bases in between. The CDR3 covers 14 residues. CDR3 in DNA: TGCGCCAGCAGTTCCGGGGAAGGGTCCTACGAGCAGTACTTC. Protein: CASSSGEGSYEQYF. The variable domain in full, completed from reference TRBV5-1 and TRBJ2-7, reads KAGVTQTPRYLIKTRGQQVTLSCSPISGHRSVSWYQQTPGQGLQFLFEYFSETQRNKGNFPGRFSGRQFSNSRSEMNVSTLELGDSALYLCASSSGEGSYEQYFGPGTRLTVT.

This clonotype was seen only a few times. The V call is TRBV12-3 or TRBV12-4, the J call TRBJ2-7; 9 bases are shared with TRBD1. There are 14 residues in the CDR3. J was trimmed by 4 bases and V by 6 bases; bases with no gene match: 7. CDR3 sequence (DNA): TGTGCCAGCAGACCACCGACAGGGGGGTACGAGCAGTACTTC. Protein sequence: CASRPPTGGYEQYF.

This clonotype was counted a few times. The rearrangement links TRBV6-6 to TRBJ1-4; 9 nucleotides align to TRBD1. Trimming at V came to 5 bases and at J to 6 bases, leaving 7 bases not matched to a gene. Germline-derived CDR1 and CDR2 are MNHNY and SVGAGI (reference sequence). The CDR3 consists of 15 residues. The CDR3 DNA reads TGTGCCAGCAGTCCTCCGGGACAGGGAGATGAAAAACTGTTTTTT. Translated: CASSPPGQGDEKLFF.

This clonotype showed up many times. The chain uses TRBV29-1 and TRBJ2-7; weak D call: TRBD2 (5 bases). The V gene lost 7 bases and the J gene lost 4 bases, with 14 bases spanning the gap. Germline assignment: CDR1 SQVTM and CDR2 ANQGSEA. The CDR3 sequence is 12 residues long. CDR3 bases: TGCAGCGGGGCAGACGGGGAATACGAGCAGTACTTC. This translates into CSGADGEYEQYF.

The chain links TRBV6-2 or TRBV6-3 to TRBJ1-3, with unresolved D. Looked up from germline, CDR1 is MNHEY and CDR2 is SVGEGT. This CDR3 has 16 residues. V lost 6 bases to trimming and J lost 1 base, with 16 bases between them. CDR3 in DNA: TGTGCCAGCAGCACACACTATTATGCGTCTGGAAACACCATATATTTT. Translated: CASSTHYYASGNTIYF.

The chain has TRBV6-4 and TRBJ1-2, with 7 positions matching TRBD1. The CDR3 sequence is 16 residues long. Germline assignment: CDR1 MRHNA and CDR2 SNTAGT. With 0 bases clipped from V and 4 bases from J, the junction kept 8 bases outside the gene matches. The CDR3, as DNA: TGTGCCAGCAGTGACTCGAGTGCAGGGACAGTCTATGGCTACACCTTC. It yields the protein CASSDSSAGTVYGYTF.

The CDR3 DNA sequence: TGTGCCAGCAGCCCTGTAGCGGGAGCAGGGTCTGCCGAGCAGTACTTC. Translating gives CASSPVAGAGSAEQYF. The J gene is TRBJ2-7, the V gene TRBV7-9; 9 bases are shared with TRBD2. The CDR3 extends over 16 amino acids. The V gene end was trimmed by 5 bases and the J gene end by 6 bases; junction bases not matched to a gene: 14. CDR1 and CDR2 (germline): SEHNR, FQNEAQ (reference sequence).